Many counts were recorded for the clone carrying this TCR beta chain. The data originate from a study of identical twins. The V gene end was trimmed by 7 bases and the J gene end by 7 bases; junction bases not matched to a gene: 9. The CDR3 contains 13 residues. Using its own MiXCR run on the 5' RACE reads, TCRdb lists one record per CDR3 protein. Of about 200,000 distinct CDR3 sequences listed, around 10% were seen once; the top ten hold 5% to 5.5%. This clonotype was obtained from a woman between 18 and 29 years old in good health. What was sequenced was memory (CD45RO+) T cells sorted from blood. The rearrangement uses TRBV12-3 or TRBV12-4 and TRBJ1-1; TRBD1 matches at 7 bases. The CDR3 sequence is CASILQGKGEAFF. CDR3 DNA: TGTGCCAGCATTCTACAGGGGAAGGGTGAAGCTTTCTTT.